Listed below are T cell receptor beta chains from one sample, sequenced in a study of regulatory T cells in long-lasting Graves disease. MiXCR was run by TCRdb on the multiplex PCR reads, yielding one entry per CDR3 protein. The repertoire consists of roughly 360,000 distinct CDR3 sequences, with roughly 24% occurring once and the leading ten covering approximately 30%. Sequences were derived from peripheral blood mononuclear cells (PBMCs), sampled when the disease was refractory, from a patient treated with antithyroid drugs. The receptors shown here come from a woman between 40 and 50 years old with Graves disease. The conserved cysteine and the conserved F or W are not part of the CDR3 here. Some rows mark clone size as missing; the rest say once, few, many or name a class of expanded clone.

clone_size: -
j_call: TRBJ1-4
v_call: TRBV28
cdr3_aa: ASIPTATTNEKLF

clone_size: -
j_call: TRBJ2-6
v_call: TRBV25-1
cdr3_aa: ASRGVGGANVLT

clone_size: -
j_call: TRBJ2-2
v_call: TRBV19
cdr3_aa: ASSIQTVDTGELF

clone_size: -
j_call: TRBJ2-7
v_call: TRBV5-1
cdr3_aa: ASSIGREEGYEQY

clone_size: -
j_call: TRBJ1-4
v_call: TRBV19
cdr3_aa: ASSLTGGGFRNEKLF

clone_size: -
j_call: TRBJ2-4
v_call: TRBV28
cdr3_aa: ASSLGGDRDHIQY

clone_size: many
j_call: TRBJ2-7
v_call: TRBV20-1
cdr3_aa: SARGSPMEQY

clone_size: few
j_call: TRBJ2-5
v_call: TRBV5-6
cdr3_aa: ASSLMTGYQETQY

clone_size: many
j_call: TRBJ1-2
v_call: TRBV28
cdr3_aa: ASSPDRPGGGYT

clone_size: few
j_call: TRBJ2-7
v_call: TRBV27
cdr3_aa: ASTSGTGFGEQY

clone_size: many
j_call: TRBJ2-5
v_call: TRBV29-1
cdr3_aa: SVFGQGAQETQY

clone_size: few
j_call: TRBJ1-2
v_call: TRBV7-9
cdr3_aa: AGGTELNYGYT

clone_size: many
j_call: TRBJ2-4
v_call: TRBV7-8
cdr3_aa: ASSESLVALDIQY

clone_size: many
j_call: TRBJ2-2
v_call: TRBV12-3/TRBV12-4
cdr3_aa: ASSPMRRRTNTGELF

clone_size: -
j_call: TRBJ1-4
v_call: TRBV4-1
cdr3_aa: ASSQVYPTNEKLF

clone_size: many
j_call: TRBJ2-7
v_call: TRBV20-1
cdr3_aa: SANRGTHEQY

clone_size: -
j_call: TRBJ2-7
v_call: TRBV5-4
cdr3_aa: ASSSLLAGGGEQY

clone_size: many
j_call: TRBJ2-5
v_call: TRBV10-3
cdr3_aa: AISVLGNQETQY

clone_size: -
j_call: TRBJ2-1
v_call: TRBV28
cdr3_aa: ASSLIRRDLLAVVVEQF

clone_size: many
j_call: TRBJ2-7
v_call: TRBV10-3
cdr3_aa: AISTSGGATKQY